These 19 T cell receptor beta chains originate from one sample sequenced in a study of T cells in localized non-small cell lung cancer. Clones were sequenced by immunoSEQ multiplex PCR, and TCRdb holds only the in-frame ones, with some missing. The sample records some 31,000 clones, approximately 91% being singletons. Sequencing used peripheral blood, obtained before any cancer treatment. These receptors were obtained from a woman aged 40-69 years with stage I lung adenocarcinoma.

The CDR3 coding sequence is TGTGCCAGCAGCCAACGGAGGGCTAGCACAGATACGCAGTATTTT. Translated, it gives CASSQRRASTDTQYF. This chain uses TRBV11-1 with TRBJ2-3; TRBD2 is a possible D gene (6 bases). Germline lookup yields CDR1 SGHAT and CDR2 FQDESV (reference sequence). Trimming stripped 5 bases from V and 0 bases from J, with 12 bases between. This CDR3 has 15 residues.

The chain has TRBV9 and TRBJ2-4; D tentatively fits TRBD1 or TRBD2 (5 bases each). The CDR3 has 15 residues. The germline gives CDR1 SGDLS, CDR2 YYNGEE. Between the trimmed V and J ends, which lost 0 bases and 0 bases, there was a span of 7 bases. In DNA form, the CDR3 reads TGTGCCAGCAGCGTAGCGGGGCTAGCCAAAAACATTCAGTACTTC. It specifies CASSVAGLAKNIQYF.

This clone was detected a few times. The rearrangement joins TRBV7-9 to TRBJ2-7; D ambiguous. There are 12 residues in the CDR3. V was shortened by 3 bases and J by 6 bases, with 9 bases between the two germline ends. Germline V gene lookup returns CDR1 SEHNR and CDR2 FQNEAQ (reference sequence). In DNA form, the CDR3 reads TGTGCCAGCAGCTTCCTCTTAGCCGAGCAGTACTTC. It specifies CASSFLLAEQYF.

This rearrangement joins TRBV27 to TRBJ1-1; 7 nucleotides line up with TRBD1. The CDR3 has 17 residues. CDR1 is MNHEY, CDR2 SMNVEV, per germline (reference sequence). The V segment lost 1 base and the J segment 5 bases; nucleotides outside the gene matches: 13. This CDR3 is CASSLLSTTGSGTEAFF. In DNA, the CDR3 is TGTGCCAGCAGTTTATTGAGTACGACAGGGTCAGGGACTGAAGCTTTCTTT.

The rearrangement links TRBV19 to TRBJ1-2, with 7 bases that match TRBD1. V was clipped by 6 bases and J by 2 bases; unmatched bases: 6. The CDR3 runs 14 residues. Germline V lookup: CDR1 LNHDA, CDR2 SQIVND (reference sequence). The CDR3 DNA sequence: TGTGCCAGTAGCCGGACAGGCATAAACTATGGCTACACCTTC. It specifies CASSRTGINYGYTF.

The DNA of the CDR3 is TGCGCCAGCAGCCAGCAACAAGCTAATGAAAAACTGTTTTTT. The encoded protein is CASSQQQANEKLFF. The chain is built from TRBV5-1 and TRBJ1-4; D is undetermined. V was pared by 4 bases and J by 3 bases, with 10 bases between. CDR1 and CDR2 from the germline V gene are SGHRS and YFSETQ. The CDR3 length is 14 residues.

V usage is TRBV28 and J usage is TRBJ1-2, with D possibly matching TRBD1 (6 bases). V dropped 6 bases and J dropped 4 bases, with 9 bases sitting between them. The CDR3 consists of 12 residues. Germline V CDR1 and CDR2: MDHEN, SYDVKM. The CDR3, as DNA: TGTGCCAGCAGCCGGGACACCTATGGCTACACCTTC. This sequence encodes CASSRDTYGYTF.

The chain carries TRBV4-1 and TRBJ2-5; D gene unclear. Trimming removed 1 base from V and 2 bases from J, with 11 bases in between. Germline V CDR1 and CDR2: MGHRA, YSYEKL. The CDR3 length is 15 residues. As DNA, the CDR3 is TGCGCCAGCAGCCAAGGCAGACGTGGTCAAGAGACCCAGTACTTC. Translation gives CASSQGRRGQETQYF.

The table lists this clone with a count of one. This sequence joins TRBV5-4 and TRBJ2-3; TRBD1 is a possible D gene (5 bases). Germline values: CDR1 SGHNT, CDR2 YYREEE (reference sequence). Trimming removed 0 bases at V and 4 bases at J, with 9 bases between. CDR3 size: 14 residues. DNA of the CDR3: TGTGCCAGCAGCTTGGAGGGGCAAGCAGATACGCAGTATTTT. Amino acids: CASSLEGQADTQYF.

The V and J genes are TRBV27 and TRBJ1-1, with TRBD1 matching over 7 bases. CDR1 is MNHEY, CDR2 SMNVEV, per germline (reference sequence). This CDR3 has 17 amino acids. V lost 1 base and J lost 4; bases outside the gene matches: 12. The chain's CDR3 is CASSLYPENRGATEAFF. DNA of the CDR3: TGTGCCAGCAGTTTATACCCCGAAAACAGGGGAGCCACTGAAGCTTTCTTT.

The sample holds a few counts of this clone. This chain uses TRBV9 with TRBJ1-2, with D tentatively TRBD1 (6 bases). Germline values: CDR1 SGDLS, CDR2 YYNGEE. The CDR3 length is 13 residues. The ends were cut back, 3 bases at V and 3 bases at J, with 9 bases in the middle. The CDR3 nucleotides read TGTGCCAGCAGCGCACGGACAGACTATGGCTACACCTTC. Its translation: CASSARTDYGYTF.

This chain uses TRBV7-9 with TRBJ2-1; 13 bases agree with TRBD2. The trim removed 5 bases at V and 8 bases at J, leaving 15 bases unmatched. Germline-derived CDR1 and CDR2 are SEHNR and FQNEAQ (reference sequence). The CDR3 totals 18 residues. CDR3 sequence: CASSRLAGGPGSQDEQFF. CDR3 nucleotides: TGTGCCAGCAGCCGACTAGCGGGGGGCCCAGGGTCCCAGGATGAGCAGTTCTTC.

The CDR3 here is CASRGTTDTQYF. Written as DNA, the CDR3 is TGTGCCAGCAGAGGGACCACAGATACGCAGTATTTT. V is TRBV6-5 and J is TRBJ2-3, with D possibly being TRBD1 or TRBD2 (5 bases each). With 6 bases removed from V and 2 bases from J, the gap between germline ends came to 6 bases. Germline assignment: CDR1 MNHEY and CDR2 SVGAGI. The CDR3 contains 12 residues.

This clone was observed a single time. This chain's CDR3 is CASSSRPQEGYTF. The CDR3 region has the DNA TGTGCCAGCAGCTCCCGACCGCAAGAGGGCTACACCTTC. J is TRBJ1-2 and V is TRBV7-2; no firm D call. Trimming shortened V by 4 bases and J by 8 bases, and 14 bases separated the two germline ends. The CDR3 has 13 residues. In germline, CDR1 is SGHTA, CDR2 FQGNSA.

The chain is built from TRBV19 and TRBJ1-1, with TRBD1 matching 12 bases. The V gene's germline CDR1 is LNHDA and CDR2 SQIVND (reference sequence). V shed 5 bases, J shed 4 bases, and the junction held 2 bases outside the gene matches. The CDR3 is 14 residues long. CDR3 DNA: TGTGCCAGTAGTCGGGACAGGGGGCCCACTGAAGCTTTCTTT. Its translation is CASSRDRGPTEAFF.

To note about this clone: The junction departs from germline at one end; a sequencing error may be responsible. The chain has TRBV9 and TRBJ1-2, with 7 bases aligning to TRBD1. The CDR3 spans 10 residues. Germline loops: CDR1 SGDLS, CDR2 YYNGEE. The CDR3 reads CASSGSGQDF. CDR3 coding DNA: TGTGCCAGCAGCGGATCAGGACAGGACTTC.

V is TRBV5-1 and J is TRBJ2-1; 7 positions match TRBD2. Unmatched junction bases numbered 7, after V lost 3 bases and J lost 7 bases. Germline V gene data show CDR1 as SGHRS and CDR2 as YFSETQ. This CDR3 region has 14 residues. CDR3 DNA sequence: TGCGCCAGCAGCTGGGGGAGCGGGACGAATGAGCAGTTCTTC. Protein: CASSWGSGTNEQFF.

V usage is TRBV30 and J usage is TRBJ2-1; D uncertain. Germline assignment: CDR1 GTSNPN and CDR2 SVGIG (reference sequence). V was shortened by 1 base and J by 8 bases, with 6 bases between the two germline ends. The CDR3 sequence is 11 residues long. As DNA, the CDR3 is TGTGCCTGGAGTGCCCGGGATGAGCAGTTCTTC. Its protein is CAWSARDEQFF.

The genes are TRBV27 and TRBJ1-5; tentative D call: TRBD1 (5 bases). This CDR3 is built from 16 residues. The ends were cut back, 3 bases at V and 0 bases at J, with 12 bases in the middle. Germline loops: CDR1 MNHEY, CDR2 SMNVEV (reference sequence). The CDR3 nucleotides read TGTGCCAGCAGTTTTGGGCCCCAGGGTAGCAATCAGCCCCAGCATTTT. Its translation is CASSFGPQGSNQPQHF.